This T cell receptor (beta chain) was found in a study of control samples from healthy donors and cancer patients. V shed 1 base, J shed 7 bases, and the junction held 22 bases outside the gene matches. Germline V gene lookup returns CDR1 SGHRS and CDR2 YFSETQ. This CDR3 spans 20 amino acids. Produced via immunoSEQ multiplex PCR; TCRdb's table is partial and in-frame only. The sample lists about 410,000 clones, about 93% seen once, with 5% to 8% in the top ten. The clonotype was recovered from a man in his forties with head and neck cancer. Sequenced input: PBMCs. The rearrangement joins TRBV5-1 to TRBJ2-3, with 9 bases matching TRBD1. CDR3 nucleotides: TGCGCCAGCAGCTTGTTGGGTTCGGACAGGGGTGGGTACTCCCCCTATACGCAGTATTTT. It encodes CASSLLGSDRGGYSPYTQYF.